A single TCR beta chain is shown here with its context. This sample stems from a study of cytomegalovirus exposure and HLA in healthy donors. PCR employed 60 Vbeta and 13 Jbeta primers. Sequencing used immunoSEQ multiplex PCR; TCRdb keeps in-frame clones, though not all of them. The sample consists of about 250,000 clones, about 80% of them appearing once. This CDR3 is built from 13 residues. Germline V CDR1 and CDR2: MNHNS, SASEGT. The ends were cut back, 7 bases at V and 7 bases at J, with 14 bases in the middle. This sequence originates from a girl aged 2-10 years in good health and CMV-seronegative. Sequencing used PBMCs. V and J are TRBV6-1 and TRBJ1-5, with D unclear. The CDR3: CASMESHGQPQHF. As DNA, the CDR3 is TGTGCCAGCATGGAGTCCCACGGGCAGCCCCAGCATTTT.